This T cell receptor (beta chain) was recovered during a study of T cell responses to AZD1222 COVID-19 vaccine. V was shortened by 1 base and J by 8 bases, with 14 bases between the two germline ends. Germline CDR1 and CDR2: MNHNS and SASEGT. CDR3 length: 14 amino acids. Assay used: immunoSEQ multiplex PCR; TCRdb lists only in-frame clones, some missing. The sample lists 100,000 to 150,000 clones; 92% were seen once. The chain carries TRBV6-1 and TRBJ1-2, with D perhaps matching TRBD1 (6 bases). This clonotype was sampled from an adult in good health. The sample in question was peripheral blood, obtained on day 0 of AZD1222 vaccination. The CDR3 reads CASSEGSGELGYTF. In nucleotides, the CDR3 is TGTGCCAGCAGTGAAGGATCAGGGGAACTGGGCTACACCTTC.